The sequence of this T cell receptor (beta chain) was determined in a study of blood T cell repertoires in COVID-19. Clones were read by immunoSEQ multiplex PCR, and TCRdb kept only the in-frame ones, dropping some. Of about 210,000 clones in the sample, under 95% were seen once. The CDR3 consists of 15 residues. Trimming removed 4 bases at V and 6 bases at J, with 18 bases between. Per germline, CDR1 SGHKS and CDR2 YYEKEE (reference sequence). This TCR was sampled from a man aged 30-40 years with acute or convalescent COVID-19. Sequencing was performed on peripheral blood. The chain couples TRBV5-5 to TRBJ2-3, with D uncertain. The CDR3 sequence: CASSPFPWSQDTQYF. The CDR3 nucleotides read TGTGCCAGCAGCCCGTTCCCTTGGTCTCAGGATACGCAGTATTTT.